These 11 T cell receptor beta chains were sequenced from one sample in a study of OX40 agonist ivuxolimab in advanced cancers. Profiled with immunoSEQ multiplex PCR; TCRdb holds only in-frame clones, not every one. The sample lists roughly 70,000 clones, about nine tenths occurring once. Source: CD4+ or CD8+ T cells sorted from blood, taken in a trial of the OX40 agonist ivuxolimab. These receptors came from an adult with an advanced solid tumor such as melanoma, head and neck, liver or kidney cancer.

The rearrangement uses TRBV6-6 and TRBJ2-7; D gene uncertain. Trimming shortened V by 5 bases and J by 3 bases, and 14 bases separated the two germline ends. The germline gives CDR1 MNHNY, CDR2 SVGAGI (reference sequence). The CDR3 spans 14 residues. The CDR3 nucleotides read TGTGCCAGCAGTCCCCCAGACGACTTCTACGAGCAGTACTTC. It specifies CASSPPDDFYEQYF.

The table lists this clone with a few counts. This chain links TRBV29-1 with TRBJ1-1, with D possibly matching TRBD1 (5 bases). V lost 7 bases and J lost 1, with 10 bases in between. The germline gives CDR1 SQVTM, CDR2 ANQGSEA. CDR3 length: 12 amino acids. CDR3 sequence: CSGDGPNTEAFF. CDR3 bases: TGCAGCGGGGACGGACCGAACACTGAAGCTTTCTTT.

The genes are TRBV15 and TRBJ1-2; D is possibly TRBD1 (6 bases). Germline V CDR1 and CDR2: LNHNV, YYDKDF (reference sequence). V dropped 6 bases and J dropped 2 bases, with 13 bases sitting between them. The CDR3 contains 14 residues. DNA of the CDR3: TGTGCCACCAGTCAGAGAACAGGGAACTATGGCTACACCTTC. It translates to CATSQRTGNYGYTF.

The chain combines TRBV28 with TRBJ2-7; weak D call: TRBD1 (5 bases). V gave up 5 bases and J gave up 4 bases, with 6 bases separating them. CDR3 length equals 11 residues. Germline V lookup: CDR1 MDHEN, CDR2 SYDVKM. Written as DNA, the CDR3 is TGTGCCAGCAGTACAGGTTACGAGCAGTACTTC. It yields the protein CASSTGYEQYF.

The chain is built from TRBV5-1 and TRBJ2-4; D is unclear. Germline V gene lookup returns CDR1 SGHRS and CDR2 YFSETQ. Trimming shortened V by 4 bases and J by 1 base, and 15 bases separated the two germline ends. The CDR3 contains 16 residues. The CDR3 DNA reads TGCGCCAGCAGCCTACCCTTAGGACGGGCCAAAAACATTCAGTACTTC. Protein product: CASSLPLGRAKNIQYF.

This clone appeared once. This CDR3 is CENRGGNGYTF. As DNA, the CDR3 is TGTGAAAACAGAGGGGGAAATGGCTACACCTTC. The chain combines TRBV5-4 with TRBJ1-2; possible D gene TRBD1, 6 bases. Germline CDR1 and CDR2: SGHNT and YYREEE (reference sequence). The CDR3 has 11 amino acids.

The chain joins TRBV28 to TRBJ1-4; possibly TRBD1 for D (5 bases). V lost 3 bases, J lost 3 bases, and 14 bases lay in between. The CDR3 is made up of 16 amino acids. Germline CDR1 reads MDHEN; CDR2 reads SYDVKM. Written as DNA, the CDR3 is TGTGCCAGCAGTTTTGGGGGGGGTCTCGCTAATGAAAAACTGTTTTTT. It is translated as CASSFGGGLANEKLFF. Drawing the rest from reference TRBV28 and TRBJ1-4, the complete variable domain is DVKVTQSSRYLVKRTGEKVFLECVQDMDHENMFWYRQDPGLGLRLIYFSYDVKMKEKGDIPEGYSVSREKKERFSLILESASTNQTSMYLCASSFGGGLANEKLFFGSGTQLSVL.

The chain employs TRBV5-4 and TRBJ1-4; possible D gene TRBD1, 5 bases. This CDR3 comprises 17 residues. CDR1 and CDR2 from the germline V gene are SGHNT and YYREEE (reference sequence). V was pared by 3 bases and J by 7 bases, with 22 bases between. This CDR3 is CASSSPSLEGRREKLFF. CDR3 DNA: TGTGCCAGCAGCTCTCCCTCGTTGGAGGGGCGGCGTGAAAAACTGTTTTTT.

This clone was counted a few times. The chain joins TRBV10-3 to TRBJ2-2; possible D gene TRBD2, 7 bases. Trimming pared 3 bases from V and 1 base from J, leaving 9 bases between. Germline assignment: CDR1 ENHRY and CDR2 SYGVKD. The CDR3 is 15 residues long. The CDR3 DNA follows: TGTGCCATCAGTGAAGGGGGGGAGAACACCGGGGAGCTGTTTTTT. Translation gives CAISEGGENTGELFF.

The chain has TRBV5-4 and TRBJ1-2, with TRBD1 matching over 9 bases. Per the germline V gene, CDR1 is SGHNT and CDR2 is YYREEE (reference sequence). This CDR3 region has 17 residues. V trimming: 0 bases; J trimming: 0 bases; junction bases outside the gene matches: 6. The CDR3: CASSLGGTGRTNYGYTF. In DNA form, the CDR3 reads TGTGCCAGCAGCTTGGGTGGGACAGGGAGAACTAACTATGGCTACACCTTC.

This clone was picked up one time. V is TRBV7-9 and J is TRBJ1-3, with 7 bases matching TRBD1. Germline-derived CDR1 and CDR2 are SEHNR and FQNEAQ (reference sequence). V shed 4 bases, J shed 3 bases, and the junction held 6 bases outside the gene matches. This CDR3 contains 15 residues. This CDR3 reads CASSSGTAFGNTIYF. CDR3 nucleotide sequence: TGTGCCAGCAGCTCCGGGACAGCTTTTGGAAACACCATATATTTT.